This T cell receptor (beta chain) originates from a study of blood T cell repertoires in COVID-19. The junction had 14 bases not matched to a gene; V was cut back by 5 bases and J by 4 bases. From germline, CDR1 is SEHNR and CDR2 FQNEAQ (reference sequence). CDR3 length: 17 amino acids. This clone was counted a single time. Libraries were prepared by immunoSEQ multiplex PCR; TCRdb keeps only in-frame clonotypes and omits some of them. Counted here are about 360,000 clones, 87% occurring once; the ten biggest clones make up roughly 1.4%. The sample consisted of PBMCs or T cells enriched from blood (not recorded which). The chain has TRBV7-9 and TRBJ2-1, with 7 bases aligning to TRBD1. The receptor was isolated from a man aged 25-45 years who had recovered from COVID-19. The DNA of the CDR3 is TGTGCCAGCAGCCCTAGCCTTACAGGGGTCGAGTACAATGAGCAGTTCTTC. Encoded protein: CASSPSLTGVEYNEQFF.